The 32 T cell receptor beta chains in this list originate from one sample, sequenced in a study of siplizumab effects on memory and regulatory T cells. Libraries were prepared by immunoSEQ multiplex PCR; TCRdb keeps only in-frame clonotypes and omits some of them. Of over 100,000 clones listed, about 90% are singletons. The specimen sequenced was Tregs sorted from blood. These receptors were obtained from a human donor in good health.

The chain couples TRBV29-1 to TRBJ1-5; D is possibly TRBD1 (6 bases). Germline CDR1 and CDR2: SQVTM and ANQGSEA. V lost 6 bases, J lost 7 bases, and 19 bases lay in between. The CDR3 extends over 14 amino acids. CDR3 DNA sequence: TGCAGCGTCGAGCCCACAGGGCCCGGACAGCCCCAGCATTTT. As protein: CSVEPTGPGQPQHF.

The chain combines TRBV28 with TRBJ1-5, with D unresolved. The V and J ends lost 5 bases and 6 bases respectively, with 17 bases between them. CDR1 and CDR2 (germline): MDHEN, SYDVKM. This CDR3 comprises 15 residues. DNA of the CDR3: TGTGCCAGCAGTCCCGGTCCCGTGAAGGGTCAGCCCCAGCATTTT. It is translated as CASSPGPVKGQPQHF.

This clone appeared a single time. V and J are TRBV19 and TRBJ1-2; D might be TRBD1 (5 bases). V shed 5 bases and J shed 2 bases, with 9 bases lying between them. This CDR3 region has 13 residues. Germline-derived CDR1 and CDR2 are LNHDA and SQIVND (reference sequence). DNA for the CDR3: TGTGCCAGTAGTCGGGACGGGAACTATGGCTACACCTTC. It codes for CASSRDGNYGYTF.

This rearrangement joins TRBV18 to TRBJ2-3, with D perhaps TRBD2 (5 bases). The CDR3 length is 16 residues. V dropped 6 bases and J dropped 5 bases, with 21 bases sitting between them. Germline assignment: CDR1 KGHSH and CDR2 LQKENI. For the CDR3, the DNA is TGTGCCAGCTCCTCCCAGGTGAGGGCCTTGGGAGATACGCAGTATTTT. Translation gives CASSSQVRALGDTQYF.

The rearrangement uses TRBV4-1 and TRBJ2-3; 10 bases line up with TRBD2. The CDR3 totals 17 residues. Germline values: CDR1 MGHRA, CDR2 YSYEKL. With 2 bases clipped from V and 6 bases from J, the junction kept 11 bases outside the gene matches. The CDR3: CASSQSVKRGGSDTQYF. Here the CDR3 DNA reads TGCGCCAGCAGCCAAAGCGTAAAGCGGGGGGGGTCGGATACGCAGTATTTT.

The CDR3 is CASSLGVAGGPITDTQYF. The CDR3 DNA reads as TGTGCCAGCAGCTTAGGGGTAGCGGGAGGGCCTATCACAGATACGCAGTATTTT. The chain is built from TRBV11-3 and TRBJ2-3, with 11 bases identical to TRBD2. The CDR3 runs to 18 residues. Per the germline V gene, CDR1 is SGHNT and CDR2 is YENEEA. The V segment lost 1 base and the J segment 2 bases; nucleotides outside the gene matches: 8.

The genes are TRBV6-1 and TRBJ2-7, with TRBD1 identical over 7 bases. CDR1 is MNHNS, CDR2 SASEGT, per germline. V shed 7 bases, J shed 2 bases, and the junction held 5 bases outside the gene matches. The CDR3 is 13 residues long. The CDR3, as DNA: TGTGCCAGCACCCCGGGACAGACCTACGAGCAGTACTTC. Translated: CASTPGQTYEQYF.

This chain connects TRBV7-2 to TRBJ2-5; maybe TRBD2 (5 bases). Trimming left V 4 bases short and J 4 bases short, with 10 bases between. The germline gives CDR1 SGHTA, CDR2 FQGNSA. The CDR3 spans 13 residues. CDR3 sequence reads: CASSSRARETQYF. CDR3 in DNA: TGTGCCAGCAGCTCGAGGGCTAGAGAGACCCAGTACTTC.

This sequence joins TRBV19 and TRBJ1-5; D gene uncertain. Trimming shortened V by 6 bases and J by 5 bases, and 14 bases separated the two germline ends. Germline V gene data show CDR1 as LNHDA and CDR2 as SQIVND (reference sequence). CDR3 length equals 14 residues. The CDR3 DNA reads as TGTGCCAGTAGCCCACTGTTCCAGGATCAGCCCCAGCATTTT. It translates to CASSPLFQDQPQHF.

The chain links TRBV19 to TRBJ2-7; TRBD1 aligns across 9 bases. Germline V gene lookup returns CDR1 LNHDA and CDR2 SQIVND (reference sequence). V shed 5 bases and J 6 bases; nucleotides not matched to a gene: 11. This CDR3 contains 15 residues. The CDR3 loop reads CASSVPGTGSSEQYF. The CDR3 nucleotides read TGTGCCAGTAGTGTCCCCGGGACAGGGAGCTCCGAGCAGTACTTC.

DNA of the CDR3: TGCGCCAGCAGCTTGGAGCAGGGTAAGGCCTACGAGCAGTACTTC. Translating it yields CASSLEQGKAYEQYF. The chain uses TRBV5-1 and TRBJ2-7; a weak D match, TRBD1 (5 bases). Germline V lookup: CDR1 SGHRS, CDR2 YFSETQ. This CDR3 region has 15 residues. The V gene lost 0 bases and the J gene lost 2 bases, with 12 bases spanning the gap.

The chain links TRBV29-1 to TRBJ2-7, with D uncertain. Trimming cost V 7 bases and J 3 bases, with 16 bases left between them. Germline CDR1 reads SQVTM; CDR2 reads ANQGSEA. This CDR3 has 13 residues. CDR3 loop: CSASGPESYEQYF. The CDR3 bases are TGCAGCGCCTCCGGGCCAGAAAGCTACGAGCAGTACTTC.

The rearrangement links TRBV11-3 to TRBJ2-5; 10 nucleotides agree with TRBD2. Germline lookup yields CDR1 SGHNT and CDR2 YENEEA. V dropped 3 bases and J dropped 5; count of bases not matched to a gene: 9. The CDR3 sequence is 16 residues long. The CDR3 DNA is TGTGCCAGCAGCTTTAGCAGCGGGAGGGCCGGGGAGACCCAGTACTTC. Its protein product is CASSFSSGRAGETQYF. The variable domain in full, completed from reference TRBV11-3 and TRBJ2-5, reads EAGVVQSPRYKIIEKKQPVAFWCNPISGHNTLYWYLQNLGQGPELLIRYENEEAVDDSQLPKDRFSAERLKGVDSTLKIQPAELGDSAVYLCASSFSSGRAGETQYFGPGTRLLVL.

This rearrangement joins TRBV9 to TRBJ1-4; 9 nucleotides agree with TRBD1. Germline trimming cut 0 bases from V and 10 bases from J; bases unmatched to any gene: 4. The CDR3 runs to 14 residues. From germline, CDR1 is SGDLS and CDR2 YYNGEE. As DNA, the CDR3 is TGTGCCAGCAGCGTAGGGACAGGGGCGGGAAAACTGTTTTTT. Amino acids: CASSVGTGAGKLFF. Variable domain in full (rest from reference TRBV9 and TRBJ1-4): DSGVTQTPKHLITATGQRVTLRCSPRSGDLSVYWYQQSLDQGLQFLIQYYNGEERAKGNILERFSAQQFPDLHSELNLSSLELGDSALYFCASSVGTGAGKLFFGSGTQLSVL.

This chain links TRBV5-1 with TRBJ2-2; 7 bases map to TRBD1. V was clipped by 7 bases and J by 4 bases; unmatched bases: 7. The CDR3 spans 14 residues. CDR1 is SGHRS, CDR2 YFSETQ, per germline. This chain's CDR3 is CASHRGQSTGELFF. The CDR3 coding sequence is TGCGCCAGCCACAGGGGTCAGAGCACCGGGGAGCTGTTTTTT.

V is TRBV10-3 and J is TRBJ1-1; no clear D. Trimming took 2 bases from V and 8 from J, leaving 15 bases between them. Germline V gene lookup returns CDR1 ENHRY and CDR2 SYGVKD. The CDR3 runs to 14 residues. The CDR3 nucleotides read TGTGCCATCAGTGAGACCTTGACCGACATAGAAGCTTTCTTT. Amino acid sequence: CAISETLTDIEAFF.

The chain carries TRBV9 and TRBJ1-1; TRBD1 matches at 7 bases. Germline loops: CDR1 SGDLS, CDR2 YYNGEE. The CDR3 consists of 16 residues. The J segment lost 2 bases and the V segment lost 0 bases, leaving 7 bases of the junction unmatched. The CDR3 reads CASSVDPGQTNTEAFF. As DNA, the CDR3 is TGTGCCAGCAGCGTAGACCCGGGACAGACAAACACTGAAGCTTTCTTT.

This CDR3 reads CASSQTRDGEAFF. The DNA of the CDR3 is TGTGCCAGCAGTCAGACCCGGGACGGTGAAGCTTTCTTT. This sequence joins TRBV7-6 and TRBJ1-1; TRBD1 might be the D (5 bases). The germline V gene encodes CDR1 SGHVS and CDR2 FNYEAQ. This CDR3 contains 13 residues. V lost 6 bases to trimming and J lost 7 bases, with 15 bases between them.

The genes are TRBV18 and TRBJ1-5, with 7 bases identical to TRBD1. The germline CDR1 and CDR2 sequences are KGHSH and LQKENI. Trimming cost V 6 bases and J 6 bases; bases outside gene matches: 8. The CDR3 covers 14 residues. The CDR3 protein is CASSQTGDSQPQHF. CDR3 coding DNA: TGTGCCAGCTCGCAAACAGGGGATAGTCAGCCCCAGCATTTT.

The rearrangement joins TRBV18 to TRBJ2-1; D is uncertain. Germline values: CDR1 KGHSH, CDR2 LQKENI. This CDR3 is 13 amino acids long. Trimming stripped 6 bases from V and 0 bases from J, with 6 bases between. In nucleotides, the CDR3 is TGTGCCAGCTCTCCGGGCTCCTACAATGAGCAGTTCTTC. The encoded protein is CASSPGSYNEQFF. Full variable domain (missing parts from reference TRBV18 and TRBJ2-1): NAGVMQNPRHLVRRRGQEARLRCSPMKGHSHVYWYRQLPEEGLKFMVYLQKENIIDESGMPKERFSAEFPKEGPSILRIQQVVRGDSAAYFCASSPGSYNEQFFGPGTRLTVL.

The J gene is TRBJ1-2, the V gene TRBV5-1, with a possible D match to TRBD1 (6 bases). Per the germline V gene, CDR1 is SGHRS and CDR2 is YFSETQ. V lost 4 bases and J lost 6, with 19 bases in between. This CDR3 contains 15 residues. CDR3 sequence: CASSIHPGGADGYTF. CDR3 nucleotides: TGCGCCAGCAGCATACATCCGGGGGGCGCAGATGGCTACACCTTC.

V and J are TRBV19 and TRBJ2-2; weak D call: TRBD1 (6 bases). Germline CDR1 and CDR2: LNHDA and SQIVND (reference sequence). The CDR3 has 12 residues. V was cut by 10 bases and J by 8 bases, with 14 bases left in between. This CDR3 is CATKQGAGELFF. The CDR3 DNA sequence: TGTGCCACTAAACAGGGTGCTGGGGAGCTGTTTTTT.

The genes are TRBV7-2 and TRBJ1-5; D gene ambiguous. The germline V gene has CDR1 SGHTA and CDR2 FQGNSA. With 5 bases removed from V and 6 bases from J, the gap between germline ends came to 8 bases. This CDR3 is 12 amino acids long. The CDR3 bases are TGTGCCAGCAGCAGGGTGTCTCAGCCCCAGCATTTT. It yields the protein CASSRVSQPQHF.

This clone showed up just once. The gene calls are TRBV5-1 and TRBJ2-2; 9 nucleotides align to TRBD2. Per the germline V gene, CDR1 is SGHRS and CDR2 is YFSETQ. V trimming: 4 bases; J trimming: 7 bases; junction bases outside the gene matches: 14. This CDR3 contains 17 residues. CDR3 protein: CASSLAPPSGTNGELFF. The CDR3 bases are TGCGCCAGCAGCCTGGCCCCTCCTAGCGGGACTAACGGGGAGCTGTTTTTT.

In DNA, the CDR3 is TGTGCCAGCGGGGACAGGGGCACAGATACGCAGTATTTT. Protein sequence: CASGDRGTDTQYF. The gene calls are TRBV6-1 and TRBJ2-3, with TRBD1 identical over 9 bases. This CDR3 has 13 residues. Germline CDR1 MNHNS, CDR2 SASEGT. J gave up 1 base and V 8 bases, and 1 base lay outside the gene matches.

J is TRBJ2-2 and V is TRBV2; D is perhaps TRBD2 (7 bases). The CDR3 sequence is 15 residues long. V was pared by 6 bases and J by 6 bases, with 17 bases between. Germline V lookup: CDR1 SNHLY, CDR2 FYNNEI. Here the CDR3 reads CASSLFWGGAGELFF. The CDR3 DNA reads TGTGCCAGCAGCCTGTTTTGGGGGGGCGCCGGGGAGCTGTTTTTT.

The rearrangement joins TRBV19 to TRBJ2-5; D unresolved. The V gene's germline CDR1 is LNHDA and CDR2 SQIVND (reference sequence). This CDR3 has 15 amino acids. Trimming took 1 base from V and 5 from J, leaving 14 bases between them. The CDR3 protein is CASSIGARQSETQYF. In nucleotides, the CDR3 is TGTGCCAGTAGTATAGGGGCGCGGCAGTCCGAGACCCAGTACTTC. The whole variable domain, remainder taken from reference TRBV19 and TRBJ2-5, is DGGITQSPKYLFRKEGQNVTLSCEQNLNHDAMYWYRQDPGQGLRLIYYSQIVNDFQKGDIAEGYSVSREKKESFPLTVTSAQKNPTAFYLCASSIGARQSETQYFGPGTRLLVL.

The V gene is TRBV18, the J gene TRBJ2-7, with a weak D call TRBD1 (5 bases). Looked up from germline, CDR1 is KGHSH and CDR2 is LQKENI. V was shortened by 3 bases and J by 0 bases, with 15 bases between the two germline ends. This CDR3 is built from 16 residues. The CDR3 region has the DNA TGTGCCAGCTCACCCGCTATCCAGGGAAGCTCCTACGAGCAGTACTTC. Translated: CASSPAIQGSSYEQYF.

The chain recombines TRBV10-2 with TRBJ2-7; no clear D. The germline V and J ends were trimmed by 6 bases and 2 bases, with 17 bases remaining between them. Germline V lookup: CDR1 WSHSY, CDR2 SAAADI. CDR3 length: 15 residues. The CDR3 here is CASRPGVGLTYEQYF. The DNA of the CDR3 is TGCGCCAGCAGGCCTGGGGTAGGATTGACCTACGAGCAGTACTTC.

The chain couples TRBV6-5 to TRBJ2-1, with 9 bases aligning to TRBD2. CDR3 length: 15 amino acids. CDR1 is MNHEY, CDR2 SVGAGI, per germline. Trimming cost V 6 bases and J 9 bases; bases outside gene matches: 12. In DNA form, the CDR3 reads TGTGCCAGCAGCCGTTTAGGGACTAGCTCGGGTGAGCAGTTCTTC. Protein sequence: CASSRLGTSSGEQFF.

The chain joins TRBV6-1 to TRBJ2-5; 12 nucleotides line up with TRBD2. V lost 1 base to trimming and J lost 5 bases; unmatched junction nucleotides: 14. The CDR3 runs to 19 residues. The germline gives CDR1 MNHNS, CDR2 SASEGT. For the CDR3, the DNA is TGTGCCAGCAGTGAAGAGGGAAGGCCACTAGCGGGAGGTCGGGAGACCCAGTACTTC. The encoded protein is CASSEEGRPLAGGRETQYF.

The V call is TRBV29-1, the J call TRBJ2-7; D may be TRBD1 (6 bases). Germline CDR1 SQVTM, CDR2 ANQGSEA. CDR3 length equals 12 residues. Trimming cost V 2 bases and J 2 bases, with 7 bases left between them. For the CDR3, the DNA is TGCAGCGTTGAAAAGGGGGCCTACGAGCAGTACTTC. Translated, it gives CSVEKGAYEQYF.